The T cell receptor beta chain described here comes from a study of T cell changes during pregnancy in multiple sclerosis. This CDR3 has 12 amino acids. V lost 2 bases and J lost 11, with 7 bases in between. The germline V gene has CDR1 MNHEY and CDR2 SVGAGI. Method: immunoSEQ multiplex PCR; TCRdb's copy keeps in-frame clones and lacks some. Of tens of thousands of clones listed, approximately 90% are singletons. The J gene is TRBJ1-6, the V gene TRBV6-5; no definite D call. The sample was CD4+ T cells from peripheral blood mononuclear cells, taken after pregnancy. The clonotype comes from a female donor with multiple sclerosis, enrolled in a pregnancy study. CDR3 nucleotide sequence: TGTGCCAGCAGTTACCTTCGAGCACCCCTCCACTTT. It specifies CASSYLRAPLHF.